This T cell receptor beta chain was captured by sequencing in a study of CD8 T cells in Susac syndrome. Reverse transcription of about 0.5 to 1 ug RNA used random hexamers. Multiplex PCR with immunoSEQ amplified the TCR beta CDR3 across 54 Vbeta and 13 Jbeta. TCRdb redid the calling of the immunoSEQ multiplex PCR reads with MiXCR, one entry per CDR3 protein. The table records around 190,000 distinct CDR3 sequences, 95% of them present only once. Sequencing of TCR beta was performed on blood CD8+ T cells and on blood CD4+ T cells. Controls were drawn from healthy donors and were matched for age and sex. Negative isolation yielded the CD8+ and CD4+ T cells, while FACS enriched the TEMRA cells. The sequence was collected from a human donor in good health. Sequencing was carried out using CD4+ T cells from PBMCs.

The CDR3, as DNA: TGTGCCAGCAGCTTTCCGGGACTAGCGGGAGTTGAGCAGTTCTTC. Translated, it gives CASSFPGLAGVEQFF. The rearrangement joins TRBV9 to TRBJ2-1; 14 bases align to TRBD2. After removal of 4 bases from V and 9 bases from J, the junction contained 6 bases not matched to a gene. CDR3 length: 15 amino acids. Germline V CDR1 and CDR2: SGDLS, YYNGEE.